The rows below give T cell receptor beta chains drawn from one sample of a study. TCRdb re-called the RT-PCR reads with MiXCR, one entry per CDR3 protein. The sample lists around 700,000 distinct CDR3 sequences, approximately 14% occurring once. The sequenced sample was memory CD4+ T cells from blood. These receptors all stem from a female donor in good health, serving as a healthy control. Both conserved end residues are part of each CDR3. A D gene is named only where the DNA matches it firmly. Clone size is stated in some rows and not others, as once, few, many or a class when expanded.

CDR3aa: CSVDEDGLRRIF
CDR3nt: TGCAGCGTTGACGAGGACGGTCTACGTAGGATCTTC
j_gene: TRBJ2-7
abundance: many
v_gene: TRBV29-1
d_gene: NA

CDR3aa: CASMKGFGLGHGYTF
CDR3nt: TGTGCCAGCATGAAAGGTTTTGGATTAGGGCATGGCTACACCTTC
j_gene: TRBJ1-2
abundance: few
v_gene: TRBV6-5
d_gene: NA

CDR3aa: CASSLAPDGAYEQYF
CDR3nt: TGTGCCAGCAGCTTGGCCCCGGACGGGGCCTACGAGCAGTACTTC
j_gene: TRBJ2-7
abundance: few
v_gene: TRBV5-5
d_gene: NA

CDR3aa: CASSQVGMRQGTDTQYF
CDR3nt: TGTGCCAGCAGCCAAGTTGGGATGAGACAGGGGACAGATACGCAGTATTTT
j_gene: TRBJ2-3
abundance: NA
v_gene: TRBV4-2
d_gene: TRBD1

CDR3aa: CASSFTPVGGNEAFF
CDR3nt: TGTGCCAGCAGTTTTACCCCGGTAGGCGGAAATGAAGCTTTCTTT
j_gene: TRBJ1-1
abundance: few
v_gene: TRBV12-3/TRBV12-4
d_gene: NA

CDR3aa: CASSPTYRDTQYF
CDR3nt: TGCGCCAGCAGCCCGACCTACAGGGATACGCAGTATTTT
j_gene: TRBJ2-3
abundance: NA
v_gene: TRBV4-3
d_gene: NA

CDR3aa: CASRFGGVGNEKLFF
CDR3nt: TGTGCCAGTAGGTTCGGAGGCGTGGGTAATGAAAAACTGTTTTTT
j_gene: TRBJ1-4
abundance: NA
v_gene: TRBV19
d_gene: NA

CDR3aa: CSARVGGQFSEQFF
CDR3nt: TGCAGTGCTAGAGTGGGGGGCCAATTTAGTGAGCAGTTCTTC
j_gene: TRBJ2-1
abundance: NA
v_gene: TRBV20-1
d_gene: NA

CDR3aa: CSARLAGVSDTQYF
CDR3nt: TGCAGTGCTAGGCTAGCGGGAGTTTCGGATACGCAGTATTTT
j_gene: TRBJ2-3
abundance: NA
v_gene: TRBV20-1
d_gene: TRBD2

CDR3aa: CASSRWEETQYF
CDR3nt: TGTGCCAGTAGCCGGTGGGAAGAGACCCAGTACTTC
j_gene: TRBJ2-5
abundance: NA
v_gene: TRBV19
d_gene: NA

CDR3aa: CASSSPPGQGSYEQYF
CDR3nt: TGTGCCAGCAGCTCGCCCCCGGGACAGGGGTCCTACGAGCAGTACTTC
j_gene: TRBJ2-7
abundance: NA
v_gene: TRBV5-5
d_gene: TRBD1

CDR3aa: CASSLAGSGSGADTQYF
CDR3nt: TGTGCCAGCAGCTTAGCAGGTAGCGGGAGCGGGGCAGATACGCAGTATTTT
j_gene: TRBJ2-3
abundance: NA
v_gene: TRBV7-2
d_gene: TRBD2

CDR3aa: CASSSLLGANVLTF
CDR3nt: TGTGCCAGCAGCTCCCTTCTCGGGGCCAACGTCCTGACTTTC
j_gene: TRBJ2-6
abundance: few
v_gene: TRBV7-9
d_gene: NA

CDR3aa: CASSLEKGPDGTQYF
CDR3nt: TGTGCCAGCAGCTTAGAGAAGGGACCTGATGGGACCCAGTACTTC
j_gene: TRBJ2-5
abundance: few
v_gene: TRBV7-2
d_gene: NA

CDR3aa: CASSTDRGEAFF
CDR3nt: TGTGCCAGCAGCACAGACAGGGGTGAAGCTTTCTTT
j_gene: TRBJ1-1
abundance: NA
v_gene: TRBV2
d_gene: TRBD1

CDR3aa: CASSSMDIYEQYF
CDR3nt: TGTGCCAGCAGCTCAATGGACATCTACGAGCAGTACTTC
j_gene: TRBJ2-7
abundance: NA
v_gene: TRBV7-2
d_gene: NA

CDR3aa: CATVGTGQLADTQYF
CDR3nt: TGTGCCACAGTGGGGACAGGGCAACTCGCAGATACGCAGTATTTT
j_gene: TRBJ2-3
abundance: many
v_gene: TRBV10-3
d_gene: TRBD1

CDR3aa: CASSPDGQGAYEQYF
CDR3nt: TGCGCCAGCAGCCCCGATGGACAGGGCGCCTACGAGCAGTACTTC
j_gene: TRBJ2-7
abundance: few
v_gene: TRBV5-1
d_gene: TRBD1

CDR3aa: CASSFTRVTEAFF
CDR3nt: TGTGCCAGCAGTTTTACCCGGGTCACTGAAGCTTTCTTT
j_gene: TRBJ1-1
abundance: NA
v_gene: TRBV12-3/TRBV12-4
d_gene: NA

CDR3aa: CASRETGWTGELFF
CDR3nt: TGTGCCAGCAGAGAGACAGGGTGGACCGGGGAGCTGTTTTTT
j_gene: TRBJ2-2
abundance: few
v_gene: TRBV28
d_gene: TRBD1

CDR3aa: CASSWGLAAGELFF
CDR3nt: TGTGCCAGCAGTTGGGGGTTAGCGGCCGGGGAGCTGTTTTTT
j_gene: TRBJ2-2
abundance: few
v_gene: TRBV6-2/TRBV6-3
d_gene: NA

CDR3aa: CASSRRIGHRTEAFF
CDR3nt: TGTGCCAGCAGCCGCCGGATTGGCCACCGCACTGAAGCTTTCTTT
j_gene: TRBJ1-1
abundance: many
v_gene: TRBV6-5
d_gene: NA

CDR3aa: CASSFRGLRTQYF
CDR3nt: TGTGCCAGCAGTTTTAGGGGGCTAAGGACGCAGTATTTT
j_gene: TRBJ2-3
abundance: few
v_gene: TRBV28
d_gene: TRBD1

CDR3aa: CSAVTWGETQYF
CDR3nt: TGCAGTGCTGTGACCTGGGGAGAGACCCAGTACTTC
j_gene: TRBJ2-5
abundance: NA
v_gene: TRBV20-1
d_gene: NA

CDR3aa: CSAKQGSDNEKLFF
CDR3nt: TGCAGTGCTAAACAGGGCTCTGATAATGAAAAACTGTTTTTT
j_gene: TRBJ1-4
abundance: few
v_gene: TRBV20-1
d_gene: NA

CDR3aa: CSAGHEQFF
CDR3nt: TGCAGCGCCGGGCATGAGCAGTTCTTC
j_gene: TRBJ2-1
abundance: few
v_gene: TRBV29-1
d_gene: NA

CDR3aa: CASSTPPGADTQYF
CDR3nt: TGTGCCAGCAGTACCCCGCCGGGGGCAGATACGCAGTATTTT
j_gene: TRBJ2-3
abundance: many
v_gene: TRBV12-3/TRBV12-4
d_gene: NA

CDR3aa: CASSRRLNTGELFF
CDR3nt: TGTGCCAGCAGCAGGAGGTTGAACACCGGGGAGCTGTTTTTT
j_gene: TRBJ2-2
abundance: NA
v_gene: TRBV27
d_gene: NA

CDR3aa: CSASRGRNTGELFF
CDR3nt: TGCAGTGCTAGTCGGGGCAGGAACACCGGGGAGCTGTTTTTT
j_gene: TRBJ2-2
abundance: many
v_gene: TRBV20-1
d_gene: NA

CDR3aa: CASSSGVDYGYTF
CDR3nt: TGTGCCAGCAGTTCCGGGGTTGACTATGGCTACACCTTC
j_gene: TRBJ1-2
abundance: many
v_gene: TRBV6-5
d_gene: NA

CDR3aa: CATSEKGTGGDKQLF
CDR3nt: TGTGCCACCAGTGAAAAGGGGACAGGGGGTGATAAGCAGTTATTC
j_gene: TRBJ2-1
abundance: NA
v_gene: TRBV24-1
d_gene: TRBD1

CDR3aa: CRAVGRGGNQPQHF
CDR3nt: TGCAGAGCAGTCGGCAGGGGGGGCAATCAGCCCCAGCATTTT
j_gene: TRBJ1-5
abundance: few
v_gene: TRBV20-1
d_gene: TRBD1

CDR3aa: CSAPDRGRTGELFF
CDR3nt: TGCAGTGCCCCTGACAGGGGACGAACCGGGGAGCTGTTTTTT
j_gene: TRBJ2-2
abundance: few
v_gene: TRBV20-1
d_gene: TRBD1

CDR3aa: CASSLRLNYGYTF
CDR3nt: TGTGCCAGCAGTTTACGGCTAAACTATGGCTACACCTTC
j_gene: TRBJ1-2
abundance: many
v_gene: TRBV7-2
d_gene: NA

CDR3aa: CASRLTGGEAFF
CDR3nt: TGTGCCAGCAGGCTTACCGGGGGGGAAGCTTTCTTT
j_gene: TRBJ1-1
abundance: NA
v_gene: TRBV28
d_gene: NA

CDR3aa: CSVPTPGAGELFF
CDR3nt: TGCAGTGTGCCGACCCCCGGGGCCGGGGAGCTGTTTTTT
j_gene: TRBJ2-2
abundance: few
v_gene: TRBV20-1
d_gene: NA

CDR3aa: CASSLSKDREIAEAFF
CDR3nt: TGTGCCAGCAGTTTATCCAAGGACAGGGAGATCGCTGAAGCTTTCTTT
j_gene: TRBJ1-1
abundance: NA
v_gene: TRBV27
d_gene: TRBD1

CDR3aa: CASSQGGAADTQYF
CDR3nt: TGTGCCAGCAGCCAAGGAGGGGCCGCAGATACGCAGTATTTT
j_gene: TRBJ2-3
abundance: NA
v_gene: TRBV3-1
d_gene: NA

CDR3aa: CASTRYPGTGGDEQYF
CDR3nt: TGTGCCAGCACTCGCTACCCCGGGACAGGGGGCGACGAGCAGTACTTC
j_gene: TRBJ2-7
abundance: few
v_gene: TRBV6-1
d_gene: TRBD1

CDR3aa: CSVENRDYSNQPQHF
CDR3nt: TGCAGCGTTGAGAACAGAGACTATAGCAATCAGCCCCAGCATTTT
j_gene: TRBJ1-5
abundance: few
v_gene: TRBV29-1
d_gene: NA

CDR3aa: CASSTPWESYGYTF
CDR3nt: TGTGCCAGCAGTACTCCATGGGAGAGCTATGGCTACACCTTC
j_gene: TRBJ1-2
abundance: many
v_gene: TRBV12-3/TRBV12-4
d_gene: NA

CDR3aa: CASSSLGTGDLYEQYF
CDR3nt: TGTGCCAGCAGCTCACTCGGGACAGGGGACCTCTACGAGCAGTACTTC
j_gene: TRBJ2-7
abundance: NA
v_gene: TRBV6-6
d_gene: TRBD1

CDR3aa: CASSLEGPSSYNEQFF
CDR3nt: TGTGCCAGCAGCTTGGAGGGGCCCAGCTCCTACAATGAGCAGTTCTTC
j_gene: TRBJ2-1
abundance: few
v_gene: TRBV11-1
d_gene: NA

CDR3aa: CASSSGTGGTHAVVYGYTF
CDR3nt: TGCGCCAGCAGCTCAGGGACAGGGGGGACTCACGCCGTCGTATATGGCTACACCTTC
j_gene: TRBJ1-2
abundance: NA
v_gene: TRBV5-1
d_gene: TRBD1

CDR3aa: CSANPSSDPVGDTQYF
CDR3nt: TGCAGTGCTAATCCATCTAGCGATCCAGTGGGAGATACGCAGTATTTT
j_gene: TRBJ2-3
abundance: few
v_gene: TRBV20-1
d_gene: NA

CDR3aa: CASSTGTEGEKLFF
CDR3nt: TGTGCCAGCAGTACCGGGACAGAAGGTGAAAAACTGTTTTTT
j_gene: TRBJ1-4
abundance: many
v_gene: TRBV6-5
d_gene: TRBD1

CDR3aa: CASLPPGRGYGYTF
CDR3nt: TGTGCCAGCCTCCCCCCGGGGCGAGGCTATGGCTACACCTTC
j_gene: TRBJ1-2
abundance: once
v_gene: TRBV27
d_gene: NA

CDR3aa: CASRLGTGYNEKLFF
CDR3nt: TGTGCCAGCAGACTAGGGACAGGTTATAATGAAAAACTGTTTTTT
j_gene: TRBJ1-4
abundance: few
v_gene: TRBV7-8
d_gene: TRBD1

CDR3aa: CATMEENTGELFF
CDR3nt: TGTGCCACCATGGAAGAGAACACCGGGGAGCTGTTTTTT
j_gene: TRBJ2-2
abundance: NA
v_gene: TRBV24-1
d_gene: NA

CDR3aa: CASSQDLRQGVAKNIQYF
CDR3nt: TGTGCCAGCAGCCAAGATCTCAGGCAGGGAGTAGCCAAAAACATTCAGTACTTC
j_gene: TRBJ2-4
abundance: NA
v_gene: TRBV3-1
d_gene: NA

CDR3aa: CASSPTGGAHNEQFF
CDR3nt: TGTGCCAGCAGCCCGACAGGGGGCGCGCACAATGAGCAGTTCTTC
j_gene: TRBJ2-1
abundance: NA
v_gene: TRBV7-9
d_gene: TRBD1

CDR3aa: CASSHYPGTDNEKLFF
CDR3nt: TGTGCCAGCAGCCACTACCCCGGGACAGATAATGAAAAACTGTTTTTT
j_gene: TRBJ1-4
abundance: NA
v_gene: TRBV4-2
d_gene: TRBD1

CDR3aa: CSARLPTLGPEAFF
CDR3nt: TGCAGTGCTAGGCTACCGACCCTGGGCCCTGAAGCTTTCTTT
j_gene: TRBJ1-1
abundance: NA
v_gene: TRBV20-1
d_gene: NA

CDR3aa: CASSARGQLDTEAFF
CDR3nt: TGCGCCAGCAGCGCCAGGGGTCAGTTGGACACTGAAGCTTTCTTT
j_gene: TRBJ1-1
abundance: few
v_gene: TRBV5-1
d_gene: NA

CDR3aa: CSVGGEGSGANVLTF
CDR3nt: TGCAGCGTTGGGGGCGAGGGTTCTGGGGCCAACGTCCTGACTTTC
j_gene: TRBJ2-6
abundance: few
v_gene: TRBV29-1
d_gene: NA

CDR3aa: CASNSGQGNTEAFF
CDR3nt: TGTGCCAGCAATAGCGGACAGGGGAACACTGAAGCTTTCTTT
j_gene: TRBJ1-1
abundance: NA
v_gene: TRBV6-1
d_gene: TRBD1

CDR3aa: CASSYRPGYYGYTF
CDR3nt: TGTGCCAGCAGTTATCGGCCGGGATACTATGGCTACACCTTC
j_gene: TRBJ1-2
abundance: many
v_gene: TRBV6-5
d_gene: NA

CDR3aa: CASSYSSGRGQYEQYF
CDR3nt: TGTGCCAGCAGTTACTCCTCTGGCAGGGGTCAGTACGAGCAGTACTTC
j_gene: TRBJ2-7
abundance: NA
v_gene: TRBV6-5
d_gene: NA

CDR3aa: CSVDRQYTQYF
CDR3nt: TGCAGCGTTGATAGACAGTATACGCAGTATTTT
j_gene: TRBJ2-3
abundance: many
v_gene: TRBV29-1
d_gene: NA